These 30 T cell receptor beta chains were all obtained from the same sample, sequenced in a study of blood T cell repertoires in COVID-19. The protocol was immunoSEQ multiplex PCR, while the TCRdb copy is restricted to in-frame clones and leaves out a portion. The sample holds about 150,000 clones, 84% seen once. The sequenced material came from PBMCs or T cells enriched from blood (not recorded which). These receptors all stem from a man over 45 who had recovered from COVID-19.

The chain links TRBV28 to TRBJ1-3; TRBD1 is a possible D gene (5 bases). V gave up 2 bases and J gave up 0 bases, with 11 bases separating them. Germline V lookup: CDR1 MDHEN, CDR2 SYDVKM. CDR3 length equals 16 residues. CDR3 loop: CASSLGGGNSGNTIYF. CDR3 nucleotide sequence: TGTGCCAGCAGTTTAGGGGGGGGGAACTCTGGAAACACCATATATTTT.

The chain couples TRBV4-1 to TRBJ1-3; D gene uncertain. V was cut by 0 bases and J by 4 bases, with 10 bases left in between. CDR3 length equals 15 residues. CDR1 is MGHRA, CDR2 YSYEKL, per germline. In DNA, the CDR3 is TGCGCCAGCAGCCAAGATGCCCCTATGGGAAACACCATATATTTT. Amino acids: CASSQDAPMGNTIYF.

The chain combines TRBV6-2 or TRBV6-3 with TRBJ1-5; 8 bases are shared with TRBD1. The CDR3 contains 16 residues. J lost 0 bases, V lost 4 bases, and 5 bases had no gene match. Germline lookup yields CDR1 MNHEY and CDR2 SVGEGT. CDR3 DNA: TGTGCCAGCAGTTTTTCAGGGGGCCTTAGCAATCAGCCCCAGCATTTT. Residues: CASSFSGGLSNQPQHF.

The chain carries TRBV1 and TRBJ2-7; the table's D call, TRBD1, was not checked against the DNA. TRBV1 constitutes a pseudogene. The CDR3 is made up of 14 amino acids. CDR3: CTSRRPDKTYEQYF. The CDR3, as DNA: TGCACCAGCAGGAGACCGGACAAGACCTACGAGCAGTACTTC.

Here the CDR3 DNA reads TGTGCCAGCAGCCAGCTCGGAGGAAATGAGCAGTTCTTC. This encodes CASSQLGGNEQFF. The chain has TRBV14 and TRBJ2-1; TRBD2 is a possible D gene (5 bases). V lost 3 bases to trimming and J lost 7 bases, with 10 bases between them. The germline gives CDR1 SGHDN, CDR2 FVKESK. The CDR3 covers 13 residues.

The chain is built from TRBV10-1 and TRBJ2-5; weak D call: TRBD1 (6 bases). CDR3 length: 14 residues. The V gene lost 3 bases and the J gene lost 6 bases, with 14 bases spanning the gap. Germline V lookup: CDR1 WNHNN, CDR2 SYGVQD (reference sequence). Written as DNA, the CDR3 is TGCGCCAGCAGTGACAGGACAGTTGGAAAGACCCAGTACTTC. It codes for CASSDRTVGKTQYF.

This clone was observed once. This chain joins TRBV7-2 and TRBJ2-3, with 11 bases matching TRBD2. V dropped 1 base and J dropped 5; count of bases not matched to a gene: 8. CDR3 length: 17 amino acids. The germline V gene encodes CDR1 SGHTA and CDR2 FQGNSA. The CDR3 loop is CASSLVASGGSRDTQYF. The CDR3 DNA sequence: TGTGCCAGCAGCTTAGTCGCTAGCGGGGGGTCGAGAGATACGCAGTATTTT.

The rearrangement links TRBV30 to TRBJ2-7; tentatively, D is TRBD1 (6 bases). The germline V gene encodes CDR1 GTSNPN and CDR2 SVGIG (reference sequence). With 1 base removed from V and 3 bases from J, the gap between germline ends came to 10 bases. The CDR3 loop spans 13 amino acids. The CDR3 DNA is TGTGCCTGGAGTGCCGGGACAATCTACGAGCAGTACTTC. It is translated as CAWSAGTIYEQYF.

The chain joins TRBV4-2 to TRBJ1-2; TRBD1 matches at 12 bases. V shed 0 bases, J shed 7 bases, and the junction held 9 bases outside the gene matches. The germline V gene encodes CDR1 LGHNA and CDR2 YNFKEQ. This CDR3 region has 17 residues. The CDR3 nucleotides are TGTGCCAGCAGCCAAGATCCCTCCGGGACAGGGGGCGGTGGCTACACCTTC. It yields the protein CASSQDPSGTGGGGYTF.

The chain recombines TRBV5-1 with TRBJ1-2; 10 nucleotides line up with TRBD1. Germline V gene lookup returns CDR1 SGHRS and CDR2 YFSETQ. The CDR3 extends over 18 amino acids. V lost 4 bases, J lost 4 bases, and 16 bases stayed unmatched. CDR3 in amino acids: CASSAGPGTGVSSYGYTF. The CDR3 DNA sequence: TGCGCCAGCAGCGCCGGTCCTGGGACAGGGGTTTCGAGCTATGGCTACACCTTC.

The DNA of the CDR3 is TGTGCCAGCAGTTACTCCAGTGGCCCCAATCAGCCCCAGCATTTT. As protein: CASSYSSGPNQPQHF. This chain joins TRBV6-5 and TRBJ1-5; D ambiguous. V was cut by 0 bases and J by 3 bases, with 9 bases left in between. Germline values: CDR1 MNHEY, CDR2 SVGAGI. This CDR3 comprises 15 residues.

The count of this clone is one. The CDR3 sequence: CASSSRQDYGYTF. The CDR3 nucleotides are TGTGCCAGCAGCTCCCGACAGGACTATGGCTACACCTTC. This chain joins TRBV14 and TRBJ1-2, with D possibly matching TRBD1 (6 bases). CDR3 length: 13 residues. Germline CDR1 is SGHDN and CDR2 is FVKESK. The V end was cut by 5 bases, the J end by 3 bases, with 10 bases between.

The CDR3 nucleotides read TGCGCCAGCAGCCAAGATCGGAGCAATCAGCCCCAGCATTTT. The encoded protein is CASSQDRSNQPQHF. The chain carries TRBV4-1 and TRBJ1-5; D is unclear. CDR1 is MGHRA, CDR2 YSYEKL, per germline. The CDR3 contains 14 residues. Between the trimmed V and J ends, which lost 0 bases and 1 base, there was a span of 4 bases.

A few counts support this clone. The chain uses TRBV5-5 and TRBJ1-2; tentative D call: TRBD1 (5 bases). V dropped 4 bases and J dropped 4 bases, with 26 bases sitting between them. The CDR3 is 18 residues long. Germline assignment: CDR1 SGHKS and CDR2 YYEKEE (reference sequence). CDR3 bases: TGTGCCAGCAGCCACCGAGGCAGGGTAGGGGCCCTTGGCTATGGCTACACCTTC. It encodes CASSHRGRVGALGYGYTF.

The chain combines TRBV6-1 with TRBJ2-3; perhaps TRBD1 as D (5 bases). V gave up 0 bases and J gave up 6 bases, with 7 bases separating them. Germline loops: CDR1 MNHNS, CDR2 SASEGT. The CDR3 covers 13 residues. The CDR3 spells CASSEAGADTQYF. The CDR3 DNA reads TGTGCCAGCAGTGAAGCAGGGGCGGATACGCAGTATTTT.

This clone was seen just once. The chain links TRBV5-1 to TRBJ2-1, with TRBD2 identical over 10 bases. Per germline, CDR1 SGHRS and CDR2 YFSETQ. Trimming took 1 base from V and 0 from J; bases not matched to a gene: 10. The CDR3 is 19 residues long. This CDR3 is CASSLRASGGLSSYNEQFF. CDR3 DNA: TGCGCCAGCAGCTTGCGGGCTAGCGGGGGTCTGAGCTCCTACAATGAGCAGTTCTTC.

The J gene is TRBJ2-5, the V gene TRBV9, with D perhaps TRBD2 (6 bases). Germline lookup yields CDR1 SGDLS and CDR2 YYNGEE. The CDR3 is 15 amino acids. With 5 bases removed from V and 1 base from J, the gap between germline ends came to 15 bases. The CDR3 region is CASSGGGNIQETQYF. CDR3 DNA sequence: TGTGCCAGCAGTGGGGGAGGTAACATCCAAGAGACCCAGTACTTC.

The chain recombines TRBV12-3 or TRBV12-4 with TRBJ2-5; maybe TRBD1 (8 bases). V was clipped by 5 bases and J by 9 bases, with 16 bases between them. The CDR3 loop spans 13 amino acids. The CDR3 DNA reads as TGTGCCAGCAGTCCTCAACAGGGGGGGGCCCAGTACTTC. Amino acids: CASSPQQGGAQYF.

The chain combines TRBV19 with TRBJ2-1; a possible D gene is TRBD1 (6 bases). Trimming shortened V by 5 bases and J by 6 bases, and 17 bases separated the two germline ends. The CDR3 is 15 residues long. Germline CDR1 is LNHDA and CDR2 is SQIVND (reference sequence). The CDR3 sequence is CASSYDRKLSNEQFF. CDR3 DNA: TGTGCCAGTAGTTACGACAGGAAACTTTCCAATGAGCAGTTCTTC.

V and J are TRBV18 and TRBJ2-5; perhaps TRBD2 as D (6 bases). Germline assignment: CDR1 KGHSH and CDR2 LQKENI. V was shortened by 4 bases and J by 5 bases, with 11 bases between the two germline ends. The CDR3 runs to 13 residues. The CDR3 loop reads CASSLGSHETQYF. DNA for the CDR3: TGTGCCAGCTCACTCGGGAGTCACGAGACCCAGTACTTC.

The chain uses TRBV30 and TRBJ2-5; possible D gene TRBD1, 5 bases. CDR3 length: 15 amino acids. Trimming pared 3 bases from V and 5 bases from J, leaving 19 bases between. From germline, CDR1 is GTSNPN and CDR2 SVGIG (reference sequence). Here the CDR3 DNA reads TGTGCCTGGAGCCCCCTGGGGCTCAGAGCGGAGACCCAGTACTTC. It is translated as CAWSPLGLRAETQYF.

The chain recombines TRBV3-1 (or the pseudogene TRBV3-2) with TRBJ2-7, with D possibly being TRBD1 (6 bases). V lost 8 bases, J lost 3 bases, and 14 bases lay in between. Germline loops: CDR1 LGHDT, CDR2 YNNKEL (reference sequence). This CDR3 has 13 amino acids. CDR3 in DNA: TGTGCCAGCGGAAAGGGACAAGACTACGAGCAGTACTTC. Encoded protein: CASGKGQDYEQYF.

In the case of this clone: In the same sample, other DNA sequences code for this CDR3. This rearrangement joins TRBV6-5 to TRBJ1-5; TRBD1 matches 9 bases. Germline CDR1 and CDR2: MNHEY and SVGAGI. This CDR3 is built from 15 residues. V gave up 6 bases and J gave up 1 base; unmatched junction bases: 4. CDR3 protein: CASRRQGGSNQPQHF. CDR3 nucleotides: TGTGCCAGCAGGAGACAGGGGGGAAGCAATCAGCCCCAGCATTTT.

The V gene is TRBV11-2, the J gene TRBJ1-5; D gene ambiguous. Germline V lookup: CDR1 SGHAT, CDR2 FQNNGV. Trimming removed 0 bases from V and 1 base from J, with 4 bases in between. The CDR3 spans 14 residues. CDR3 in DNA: TGTGCCAGCAGCTTAGATATAAGCAATCAGCCCCAGCATTTT. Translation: CASSLDISNQPQHF.

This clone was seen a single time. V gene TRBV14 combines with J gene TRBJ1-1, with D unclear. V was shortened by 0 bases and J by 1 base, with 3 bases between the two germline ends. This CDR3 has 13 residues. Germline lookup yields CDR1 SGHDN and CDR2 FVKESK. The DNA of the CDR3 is TGTGCCAGCAGCCAAGATCAGAACACTGAAGCTTTCTTT. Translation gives CASSQDQNTEAFF. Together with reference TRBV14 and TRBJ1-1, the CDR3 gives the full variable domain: EAGVTQFPSHSVIEKGQTVTLRCDPISGHDNLYWYRRVMGKEIKFLLHFVKESKQDESGMPNNRFLAERTGGTYSTLKVQPAELEDSGVYFCASSQDQNTEAFFGQGTRLTVV.

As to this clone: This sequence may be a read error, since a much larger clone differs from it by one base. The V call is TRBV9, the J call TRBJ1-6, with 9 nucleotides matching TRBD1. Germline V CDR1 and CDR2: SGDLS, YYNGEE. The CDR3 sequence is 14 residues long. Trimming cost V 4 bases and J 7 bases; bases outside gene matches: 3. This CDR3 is CASSFGTGNSPLHF. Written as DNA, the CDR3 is TGTGCCAGCAGCTTCGGGACAGGGAATTCACCCCTCCACTTT.

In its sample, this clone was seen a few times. CDR3 DNA: TGCGCCAGCAGCCCGGGACTAGCGAGATTAGAGCAGTTCTTC. Translated, it gives CASSPGLARLEQFF. This rearrangement joins TRBV5-1 to TRBJ2-1, with 10 bases identical to TRBD2. V was clipped by 4 bases and J by 10 bases; unmatched bases: 8. The CDR3 spans 14 residues. Per the germline V gene, CDR1 is SGHRS and CDR2 is YFSETQ.

The CDR3 region is CASSYGQGAYNSPLHF. CDR3 nucleotides: TGTGCCAGCAGTTACGGCCAGGGGGCCTATAATTCACCCCTCCACTTT. V and J are TRBV6-5 and TRBJ1-6; 7 bases match TRBD1. There are 16 residues in the CDR3. Germline V lookup: CDR1 MNHEY, CDR2 SVGAGI. V was pared by 2 bases and J by 2 bases, with 3 bases of the junction left unmatched.

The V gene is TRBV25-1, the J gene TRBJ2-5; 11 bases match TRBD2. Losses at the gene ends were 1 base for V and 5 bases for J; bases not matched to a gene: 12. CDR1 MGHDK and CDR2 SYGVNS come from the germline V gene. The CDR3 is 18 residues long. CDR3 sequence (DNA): TGTGCCAGCAGTGAATCGGTGGATAGCGGGGGGGCCGGGGAGACCCAGTACTTC. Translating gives CASSESVDSGGAGETQYF.

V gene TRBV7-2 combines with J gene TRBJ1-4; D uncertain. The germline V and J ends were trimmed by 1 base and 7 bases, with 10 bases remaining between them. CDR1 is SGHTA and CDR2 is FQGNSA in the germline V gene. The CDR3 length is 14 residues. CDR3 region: CASSLVMESEKLFF. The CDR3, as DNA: TGTGCCAGCAGCTTAGTTATGGAGAGTGAAAAACTGTTTTTT. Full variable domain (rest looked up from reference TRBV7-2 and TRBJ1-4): GAGVSQSPSNKVTEKGKDVELRCDPISGHTALYWYRQSLGQGLEFLIYFQGNSAPDKSGLPSDRFSAERTGGSVSTLTIQRTQQEDSAVYLCASSLVMESEKLFFGSGTQLSVL.